The source of this T cell receptor beta chain is a study of low-dose radiotherapy and immunotherapy resistance in tumors. About the research overall: Participants in Cohort 1 were administered 0.5 Gy per fraction at 2-week intervals, to a cumulative dose of 6.5 Gy. The regimen for patients comprised intravenous nivolumab 240 mg every two weeks plus intravenous ipilimumab 1 mg/kg every six weeks.

The sample's time point: after trial treatment. Treatment here: LDRT plus nivolumab, ipilimumab, low-dose cyclophosphamide and aspirin (RACIN trial). As their treatment, donors received nivolumab, ipilimumab, aspirin, low-dose cyclophosphamide and low-dose radiotherapy. The CDR3 extends over 15 amino acids. Between the trimmed V and J ends, which lost 4 bases and 7 bases, there was a span of 19 bases. First-strand cDNA relied on TRAV- and TRBV-specific primers spanning alpha and beta chains. Amplification, which lasted around 20 PCR cycles, used a constant-region primer and V-primer adapter to amplify TCRs. Each CDR3 protein gets one entry after TCRdb re-called the reads with MiXCR. The sample includes some 100,000 distinct CDR3 sequences, less than 25% of them seen just once.

J is TRBJ1-2 and V is TRBV12-3 or TRBV12-4; no clear D gene. This TCR was recovered from a male donor with prostate cancer. The material sequenced was PBMCs, taken after low-dose radiotherapy plus immunotherapy. The CDR3 DNA reads as TGTGCCAGCAGTTCGACGACAAGGAGGATGGGTGGCTACACCTTC. It yields the protein CASSSTTRRMGGYTF.